Below are 12 T cell receptor beta chains sequenced from a single sample in a study of beta chain features in type 1 diabetes. Regarding the study as a whole: Moderate yet significant TCRB CDR3 shortening was seen in Type 1 diabetes patients in all four CD4+ subsets.

No antigen has been identified for these receptors. Expressed TCRB transcripts were sequenced because the entire RNA isolate underwent reverse transcription. Sequenced by immunoSEQ multiplex PCR; TCRdb stores in-frame clones only, minus some. The data hold about 25,000 clones, with under 70% observed a single time. Material for sequencing was stem cell memory CD4+ T cells from blood. These receptor sequences come from a woman between 40 and 50 years old with type 1 diabetes.

This rearrangement joins TRBV5-1 to TRBJ2-6, with D maybe TRBD2 (5 bases). The CDR3 runs to 18 residues. Between the trimmed V and J ends, which lost 0 bases and 2 bases, there was a span of 15 bases. CDR1 is SGHRS, CDR2 YFSETQ, per germline. The CDR3 region is CASSLEDFSTTGANVLTF. The CDR3 bases are TGCGCCAGCAGCTTGGAGGACTTTTCCACAACTGGGGCCAACGTCCTGACTTTC.

The chain employs TRBV4-2 and TRBJ2-7; D is ambiguous. The CDR3 sequence is 17 residues long. CDR1 and CDR2 (germline): LGHNA, YNFKEQ. Deletions cut 1 base from V and 2 bases from J, with 18 bases between. The CDR3 sequence is CASSQAPLAGRTYEQYF. DNA for the CDR3: TGTGCCAGCAGCCAAGCCCCCCTCGCAGGCCGAACCTACGAGCAGTACTTC.

The CDR3 DNA sequence: TGCAGCGTTGAAGGACAGGGAGGCAATGAGCAGTTCTTC. Protein sequence: CSVEGQGGNEQFF. The rearrangement joins TRBV29-1 to TRBJ2-1, with D possibly TRBD1 on 7 matching bases. The germline V and J ends were trimmed by 1 base and 6 bases, with 10 bases remaining between them. This CDR3 region has 13 residues. The germline CDR1 and CDR2 sequences are SQVTM and ANQGSEA.

The V and J genes are TRBV7-6 and TRBJ1-3; the match to TRBD1 covers 7 bases. CDR1 and CDR2 (germline): SGHVS, FNYEAQ. The CDR3 spans 14 residues. The junction had 5 bases not matched to a gene; V was cut back by 5 bases and J by 4 bases. The chain's CDR3 is CASSLTGAGNTIYF. The CDR3 nucleotides are TGTGCCAGCAGCCTAACAGGGGCAGGAAACACCATATATTTT.

The rearrangement joins TRBV7-2 to TRBJ2-5, with D hard to call. This CDR3 is 12 amino acids long. Trimming pared 1 base from V and 7 bases from J, leaving 7 bases between. Germline V lookup: CDR1 SGHTA, CDR2 FQGNSA. For the CDR3, the DNA is TGTGCCAGCAGCTTAGGGGCGCGGACCCAGTACTTC. Amino acid sequence: CASSLGARTQYF.

This clone turned up a few times. The germline gene is not matched at one end of the junction; a read error may be the cause. The V and J genes are TRBV7-7 and TRBJ2-2; tentatively, D is TRBD1 (5 bases). The germline V gene encodes CDR1 SSHAT and CDR2 FNYEAQ (reference sequence). The CDR3 is made up of 15 amino acids. CDR3 DNA: TGTGCTAGCAGCTTAGTGACAGCGAACACCGGGGAGCTGTTTTTT. Its translation is CASSLVTANTGELFF.

This clone appeared a few times. This sequence joins TRBV7-2 and TRBJ2-1, with D perhaps TRBD2 (7 bases). The ends were cut back, 0 bases at V and 7 bases at J, with 10 bases in the middle. In germline, CDR1 is SGHTA, CDR2 FQGNSA. The CDR3 contains 14 residues. CDR3 DNA sequence: TGTGCCAGCAGCTTAGCGGGGGGGCCGAATGAGCAGTTCTTC. Translated: CASSLAGGPNEQFF.

V gene TRBV6-5 combines with J gene TRBJ1-1; TRBD1 matches 7 bases. Unmatched junction bases numbered 7, after V lost 6 bases and J lost 6 bases. Germline CDR1 MNHEY, CDR2 SVGAGI. This CDR3 comprises 13 residues. The CDR3 here is CASSHDRDPEAFF. CDR3 coding DNA: TGTGCCAGCAGCCACGACAGGGACCCTGAAGCTTTCTTT.

In this sample, this clone turned up once. V usage is TRBV19 and J usage is TRBJ2-6, with D tentatively TRBD1 (5 bases). The CDR3 contains 18 residues. Germline V gene sequence: CDR1 LNHDA, CDR2 SQIVND (reference sequence). Between the trimmed V and J ends, which lost 7 bases and 0 bases, there was a span of 19 bases. This CDR3 reads CASNMGQWRHSGANVLTF. CDR3 in DNA: TGTGCCAGTAATATGGGGCAGTGGCGGCACTCTGGGGCCAACGTCCTGACTTTC.

To note about this clone: At one of its ends the junction is not consistent with the germline gene, which may arise from a read error. The V gene is TRBV5-5, the J gene TRBJ2-3, with 7 nucleotides matching TRBD2. CDR3 length: 18 amino acids. Germline-derived CDR1 and CDR2 are SGHKS and YYEKEE (reference sequence). CDR3: CASSRHNRLGGGADTQYF. The CDR3 region has the DNA TGCGCCAGCAGCCGGCATAATCGGCTGGGCGGGGGAGCAGATACGCAGTATTTT.

The rearrangement links TRBV11-3 to TRBJ2-1; the match to TRBD2 covers 8 bases. The CDR3 loop spans 14 amino acids. V lost 4 bases, J lost 2 bases, and 1 base stayed unmatched. CDR1 is SGHNT, CDR2 YENEEA, per germline. The CDR3 bases are TGTGCCAGCAGCTCGGGGGGGCCCTACAATGAGCAGTTCTTC. Translated: CASSSGGPYNEQFF.

This chain joins TRBV19 and TRBJ1-1; 10 nucleotides line up with TRBD1. With 5 bases clipped from V and 5 bases from J, the junction kept 8 bases outside the gene matches. CDR3 size: 15 residues. CDR1 is LNHDA, CDR2 SQIVND, per germline (reference sequence). This chain's CDR3 is CASSVRQGAGTEAFF. In DNA form, the CDR3 reads TGTGCCAGTAGTGTAAGACAGGGGGCAGGGACTGAAGCTTTCTTT.